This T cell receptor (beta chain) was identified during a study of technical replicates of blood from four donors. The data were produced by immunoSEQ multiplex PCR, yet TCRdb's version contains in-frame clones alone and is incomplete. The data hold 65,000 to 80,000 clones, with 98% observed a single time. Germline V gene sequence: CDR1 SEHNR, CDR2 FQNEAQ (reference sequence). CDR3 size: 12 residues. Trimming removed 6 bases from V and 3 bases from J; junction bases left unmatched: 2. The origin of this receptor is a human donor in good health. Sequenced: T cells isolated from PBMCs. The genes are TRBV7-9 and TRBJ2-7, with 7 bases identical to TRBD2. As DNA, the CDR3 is TGTGCCAGCAGGGGGGGGGACTACGAGCAGTACTTC. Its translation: CASRGGDYEQYF.